What follows are 24 T cell receptor beta chains derived from one specimen sequenced in a study of OX40 agonist ivuxolimab in advanced cancers. Only in-frame clones appear in the TCRdb table, and some are missing; sequencing was by immunoSEQ multiplex PCR. Of 45,000 to 65,000 clones listed, roughly 88% are singletons. Material: CD4+ or CD8+ T cells sorted from blood, obtained in a trial of the OX40 agonist ivuxolimab. These receptors were taken from an adult with an advanced solid tumor such as melanoma, head and neck, liver or kidney cancer.

The V and J genes are TRBV9 and TRBJ2-1; 10 nucleotides line up with TRBD2. V was pared by 2 bases and J by 9 bases, with 11 bases of the junction left unmatched. Germline V gives CDR1 SGDLS, CDR2 YYNGEE. This CDR3 is built from 16 residues. This CDR3 is CASSVEAGGPYGEQFF. The DNA for the CDR3 is TGTGCCAGCAGCGTCGAAGCGGGAGGGCCCTACGGTGAGCAGTTCTTC.

The gene calls are TRBV4-1 and TRBJ1-1; no definite D call. Germline V CDR1 and CDR2: MGHRA, YSYEKL. The CDR3 length is 14 residues. V lost 2 bases to trimming and J lost 5 bases, with 12 bases between them. The CDR3 DNA is TGCGCCAGCAGCCAACAATTAATGACAACTGAAGCTTTCTTT. Encoded protein: CASSQQLMTTEAFF.

The CDR3 reads CASSFPSRGSTQYF. The CDR3 region has the DNA TGTGCCAGCAGCTTTCCTTCCAGGGGATCGACCCAGTACTTC. The chain employs TRBV7-2 and TRBJ2-5; D is perhaps TRBD1 (6 bases). V was trimmed by 3 bases and J by 7 bases, leaving 15 bases between them. This CDR3 contains 14 residues. Germline V CDR1 and CDR2: SGHTA, FQGNSA.

The V gene is TRBV27, the J gene TRBJ1-1; D is unclear. The CDR3 is made up of 13 amino acids. Per germline, CDR1 MNHEY and CDR2 SMNVEV (reference sequence). V was pared by 0 bases and J by 4 bases, with 6 bases between. The CDR3: CASSLSGGTEAFF. CDR3 coding DNA: TGTGCCAGCAGTTTATCTGGTGGCACTGAAGCTTTCTTT.

The chain carries TRBV5-4 and TRBJ1-5; the D is unclear. Germline CDR1 and CDR2: SGHNT and YYREEE (reference sequence). This CDR3 has 15 residues. V lost 1 base and J lost 0, with 8 bases in between. CDR3 sequence: CASSLYGYSNQPQHF. DNA of the CDR3: TGTGCCAGCAGCTTGTACGGATATAGCAATCAGCCCCAGCATTTT.

This clone was seen a handful of times. The chain is built from TRBV20-1 and TRBJ2-1; D unresolved. Between the trimmed V and J ends, which lost 0 bases and 9 bases, there was a span of 6 bases. This CDR3 has 11 amino acids. Germline V CDR1 and CDR2: DFQATT, SNEGSKA (reference sequence). The DNA for the CDR3 is TGCAGTGCTAGAGATAGAACTGAGCAGTTCTTC. Protein sequence: CSARDRTEQFF.

This chain connects TRBV5-5 to TRBJ1-1; D may be TRBD1 (6 bases). From germline, CDR1 is SGHKS and CDR2 YYEKEE (reference sequence). Trimming left V 3 bases short and J 0 bases short, with 6 bases between. There are 13 residues in the CDR3. The CDR3, as DNA: TGTGCCAGCAGCTGGACAGTGAACACTGAAGCTTTCTTT. Protein product: CASSWTVNTEAFF.

The gene calls are TRBV4-1 and TRBJ2-2, with TRBD1 identical over 9 bases. V trimming: 3 bases; J trimming: 4 bases; junction bases outside the gene matches: 6. Germline lookup yields CDR1 MGHRA and CDR2 YSYEKL. The CDR3 runs 16 residues. CDR3 loop: CASSHGDRVGTGELFF. The CDR3 DNA follows: TGCGCCAGCAGCCATGGGGACAGGGTGGGCACCGGGGAGCTGTTTTTT.

The chain is built from TRBV9 and TRBJ2-7; 14 nucleotides align to TRBD2. The germline CDR1 and CDR2 sequences are SGDLS and YYNGEE. The J segment lost 5 bases and the V segment lost 2 bases, leaving 3 bases of the junction unmatched. CDR3 length: 15 amino acids. The CDR3 nucleotides read TGTGCCAGCAGCGTGGGGGGACTAGCGGGAGACGAGCAGTACTTC. Protein sequence: CASSVGGLAGDEQYF.

The chain joins TRBV4-1 to TRBJ2-3; TRBD2 agrees at 7 bases. The CDR3 covers 16 residues. The V gene's germline CDR1 is MGHRA and CDR2 YSYEKL. V dropped 0 bases and J dropped 2; count of bases not matched to a gene: 5. The chain's CDR3 is CASSQETSAFTDTQYF. The CDR3 coding sequence is TGCGCCAGCAGCCAAGAAACTAGCGCTTTCACAGATACGCAGTATTTT.

This clone has just a few counts. The gene calls are TRBV4-2 and TRBJ2-7; 8 nucleotides match TRBD2. Trimming at V came to 0 bases and at J to 5 bases, leaving 15 bases not matched to a gene. Germline loops: CDR1 LGHNA, CDR2 YNFKEQ. CDR3 length equals 18 residues. The CDR3 protein is CASSQDRFGSGVGNEQYF. CDR3 nucleotides: TGTGCCAGCAGCCAAGACAGGTTCGGTAGCGGGGTTGGGAACGAGCAGTACTTC.

The gene calls are TRBV6-1 and TRBJ1-2; TRBD1 agrees at 11 bases. Germline V gene data show CDR1 as MNHNS and CDR2 as SASEGT. J was trimmed by 5 bases and V by 4 bases; bases with no gene match: 6. This CDR3 comprises 15 residues. The CDR3 DNA reads as TGTGCCAGCAGTGGGTGGGACAGGGGGGAGTATGGCTACACCTTC. The encoded protein is CASSGWDRGEYGYTF.

V usage is TRBV7-9 and J usage is TRBJ2-2; 8 bases are a match to TRBD2. Germline V gives CDR1 SEHNR, CDR2 FQNEAQ (reference sequence). V was clipped by 1 base and J by 2 bases; unmatched bases: 6. The CDR3 has 17 amino acids. The chain's CDR3 is CASSLGSLAVNTGELFF. The CDR3 region has the DNA TGTGCCAGCAGCTTAGGGTCACTAGCGGTAAACACCGGGGAGCTGTTTTTT. Complete variable domain (other parts from reference TRBV7-9 and TRBJ2-2): DTGVSQNPRHKITKRGQNVTFRCDPISEHNRLYWYRQTLGQGPEFLTYFQNEAQLEKSRLLSDRFSAERPKGSFSTLEIQRTEQGDSAMYLCASSLGSLAVNTGELFFGEGSRLTVL.

The chain combines TRBV4-1 with TRBJ2-1, with 12 bases aligning to TRBD2. The J segment lost 7 bases and the V segment lost 3 bases, leaving 4 bases of the junction unmatched. Germline V gives CDR1 MGHRA, CDR2 YSYEKL. This CDR3 contains 15 residues. This CDR3 reads CASSHLAGGGNEQFF. The CDR3 DNA is TGCGCCAGCAGCCACCTAGCGGGGGGGGGTAATGAGCAGTTCTTC.

The table lists this clone with a count of one. DNA for the CDR3: TGTGCCAGCAGTTCGGACAGCTATGGCTACACCTTC. Translated: CASSSDSYGYTF. J is TRBJ1-2 and V is TRBV27; perhaps TRBD1 as D (6 bases). Germline CDR1 MNHEY, CDR2 SMNVEV (reference sequence). V was clipped by 4 bases and J by 4 bases, with 7 bases between them. This CDR3 spans 12 amino acids.

The gene calls are TRBV7-2 and TRBJ2-1, with 11 bases lining up with TRBD2. Trimming took 1 base from V and 7 from J; bases not matched to a gene: 6. The length of the CDR3 is 16 residues. Germline V CDR1 and CDR2: SGHTA, FQGNSA. The CDR3 bases are TGTGCCAGCAGCTTAGTGCTAGCGGGAGGAAAGAATGAGCAGTTCTTC. It encodes CASSLVLAGGKNEQFF.

The CDR3: CATPCKVYVIQPQHF. The DNA of the CDR3 is TGTGCCACCCCTTGTAAAGTTTATGTAATACAGCCCCAGCATTTT. V and J are TRBV2 and TRBJ1-5; D is unresolved. The V end lost 10 bases, the J end lost 7 bases, and 23 bases lay between the germline ends. The CDR3 consists of 15 residues. Germline CDR1 reads SNHLY; CDR2 reads FYNNEI.

In this sample, this clone turned up a few times. The J gene is TRBJ1-2, the V gene TRBV27; D remains ambiguous. The length of the CDR3 is 17 residues. V gave up 4 bases and J gave up 6 bases, with 24 bases separating them. CDR1 is MNHEY and CDR2 is SMNVEV in the germline V gene (reference sequence). CDR3 sequence: CASSSELEPLDGNGYTF. In nucleotides, the CDR3 is TGTGCCAGCAGTTCTGAACTAGAACCCCTGGACGGCAATGGCTACACCTTC.

J is TRBJ1-5 and V is TRBV7-8, with D tentatively TRBD1 (6 bases). The length of the CDR3 is 17 residues. The germline CDR1 and CDR2 sequences are SGHVS and FQNEAQ. V gave up 0 bases and J gave up 1 base, with 13 bases separating them. The CDR3 sequence is CASSLARTAWSNQPQHF. CDR3 nucleotides: TGTGCCAGCAGCTTAGCCCGGACAGCCTGGAGCAATCAGCCCCAGCATTTT.

This chain connects TRBV14 to TRBJ2-1; no clear D gene. The CDR3 is 16 residues long. CDR1 and CDR2 from the germline V gene are SGHDN and FVKESK. Trimming stripped 1 base from V and 0 bases from J, with 10 bases between. The CDR3 bases are TGTGCCAGCAGCCAAGGCTATGCGAGCTCCTACAATGAGCAGTTCTTC. This translates into CASSQGYASSYNEQFF.

CDR3 nucleotide sequence: TGTGCCATCAGTAGCCTCGGGACAGGGCGCTCTGGGGCCAACGTCCTGACTTTC. It encodes CAISSLGTGRSGANVLTF. V gene TRBV10-3 combines with J gene TRBJ2-6; 9 nucleotides align to TRBD1. From germline, CDR1 is ENHRY and CDR2 SYGVKD. This CDR3 is 18 amino acids long. V was pared by 5 bases and J by 0 bases, with 8 bases of the junction left unmatched.

The chain couples TRBV6-1 to TRBJ1-2; unclear D gene. Germline values: CDR1 MNHNS, CDR2 SASEGT. V lost 1 base to trimming and J lost 4 bases, with 7 bases between them. The CDR3 is made up of 13 amino acids. The CDR3 bases are TGTGCCAGCAGTGAAGTCGGTGCCTATGGCTACACCTTC. Encoded protein: CASSEVGAYGYTF.

The chain links TRBV21-1 to TRBJ2-1; the D call of TRBD2 is as the table states it, not checked on the DNA. TRBV21-1 is shown as a pseudogene. The CDR3 is 16 residues long. The DNA of the CDR3 is TGTGCCAGCAGCAAATTTTCCGCGGGAGCGTACAATGAGCAGTTCTTC. Its translation: CASSKFSAGAYNEQFF.

The gene calls are TRBV6-1 and TRBJ1-4; no clear D. The CDR3 sequence is 14 residues long. From germline, CDR1 is MNHNS and CDR2 SASEGT. Between the trimmed V and J ends, which lost 8 bases and 0 bases, there was a span of 10 bases. CDR3 bases: TGTGCCAGCCACCGGACCGCAACTAATGAAAAACTGTTTTTT. Its protein product is CASHRTATNEKLFF.